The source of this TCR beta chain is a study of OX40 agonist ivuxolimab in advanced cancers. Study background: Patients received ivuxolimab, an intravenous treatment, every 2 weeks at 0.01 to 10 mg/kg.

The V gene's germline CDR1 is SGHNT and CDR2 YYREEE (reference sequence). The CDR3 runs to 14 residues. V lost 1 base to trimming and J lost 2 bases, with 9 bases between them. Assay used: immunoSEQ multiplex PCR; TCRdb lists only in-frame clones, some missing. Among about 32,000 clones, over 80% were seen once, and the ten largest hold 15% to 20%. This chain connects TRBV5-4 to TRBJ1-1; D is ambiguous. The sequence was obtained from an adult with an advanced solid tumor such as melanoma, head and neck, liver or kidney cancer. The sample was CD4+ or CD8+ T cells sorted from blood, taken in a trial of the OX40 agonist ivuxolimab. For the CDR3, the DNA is TGTGCCAGCAGCTTGTCAGTGGTAAACACTGAAGCTTTCTTT. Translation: CASSLSVVNTEAFF.